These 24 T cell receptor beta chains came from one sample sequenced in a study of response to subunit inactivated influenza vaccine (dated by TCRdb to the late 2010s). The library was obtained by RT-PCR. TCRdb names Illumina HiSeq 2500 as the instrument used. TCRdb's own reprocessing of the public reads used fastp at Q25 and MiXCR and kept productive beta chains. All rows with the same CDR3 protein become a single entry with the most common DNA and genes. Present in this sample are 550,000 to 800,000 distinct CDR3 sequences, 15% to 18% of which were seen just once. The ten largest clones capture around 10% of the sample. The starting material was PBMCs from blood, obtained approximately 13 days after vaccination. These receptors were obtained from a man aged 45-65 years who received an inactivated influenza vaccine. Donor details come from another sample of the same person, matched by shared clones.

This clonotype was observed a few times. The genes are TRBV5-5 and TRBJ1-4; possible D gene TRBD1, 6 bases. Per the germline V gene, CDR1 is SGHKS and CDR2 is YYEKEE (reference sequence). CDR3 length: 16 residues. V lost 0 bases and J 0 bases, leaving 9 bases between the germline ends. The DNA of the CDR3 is TGTGCCAGCAGCTTGGGTGGGACAACAACTAATGAAAAACTGTTTTTT. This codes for CASSLGGTTTNEKLFF.

In DNA form, the CDR3 reads TGTGCCAGTACCGCCACAGGGGGCGTGGGCGAGCAGTACTTC. This translates into CASTATGGVGEQYF. The V gene is TRBV19, the J gene TRBJ2-7; 9 bases agree with TRBD1. The germline V gene encodes CDR1 LNHDA and CDR2 SQIVND (reference sequence). Trimming cost V 7 bases and J 6 bases; bases outside gene matches: 10. The CDR3 has 14 amino acids.

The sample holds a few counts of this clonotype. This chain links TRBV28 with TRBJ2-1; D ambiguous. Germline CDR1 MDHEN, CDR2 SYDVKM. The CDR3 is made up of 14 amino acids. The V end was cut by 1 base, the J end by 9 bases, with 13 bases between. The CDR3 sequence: CASSLFFQFSEQFF. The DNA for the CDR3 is TGTGCCAGCAGTTTATTCTTCCAGTTTAGTGAGCAGTTCTTC.

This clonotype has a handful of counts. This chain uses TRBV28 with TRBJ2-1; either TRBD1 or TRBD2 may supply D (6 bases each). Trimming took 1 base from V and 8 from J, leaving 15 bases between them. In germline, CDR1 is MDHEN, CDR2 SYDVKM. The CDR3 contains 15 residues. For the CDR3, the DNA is TGTGCCAGCAGTTTATCGGGGGCGTTAGTCTATGAGCAGTTCTTC. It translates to CASSLSGALVYEQFF.

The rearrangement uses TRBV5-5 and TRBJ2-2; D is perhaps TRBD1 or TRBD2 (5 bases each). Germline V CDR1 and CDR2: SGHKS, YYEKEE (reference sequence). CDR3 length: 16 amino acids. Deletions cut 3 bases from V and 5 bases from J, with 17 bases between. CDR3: CASSSGGQGWTGELFF. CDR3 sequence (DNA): TGTGCCAGCAGCTCCGGCGGGCAGGGTTGGACCGGGGAGCTGTTTTTT.

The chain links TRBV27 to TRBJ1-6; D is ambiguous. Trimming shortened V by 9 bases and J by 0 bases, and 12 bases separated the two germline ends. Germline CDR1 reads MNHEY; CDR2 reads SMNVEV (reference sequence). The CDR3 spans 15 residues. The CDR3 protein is CASSNRYSYNSPLHF. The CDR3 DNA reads TGTGCCAGTAGCAACAGATACTCCTATAATTCACCCCTCCACTTT.

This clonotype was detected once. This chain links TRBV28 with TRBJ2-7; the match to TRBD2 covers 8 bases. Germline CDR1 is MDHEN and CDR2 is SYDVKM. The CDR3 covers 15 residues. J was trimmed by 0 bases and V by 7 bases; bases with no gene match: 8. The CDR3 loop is CASTPVAGSSYEQYF. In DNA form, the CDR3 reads TGTGCCAGCACCCCGGTAGCGGGGAGCTCCTACGAGCAGTACTTC. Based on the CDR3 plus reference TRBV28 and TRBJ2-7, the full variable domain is DVKVTQSSRYLVKRTGEKVFLECVQDMDHENMFWYRQDPGLGLRLIYFSYDVKMKEKGDIPEGYSVSREKKERFSLILESASTNQTSMYLCASTPVAGSSYEQYFGPGTRLTVT.

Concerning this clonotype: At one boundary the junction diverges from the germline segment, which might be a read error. As DNA, the CDR3 is TGCTGTGCTAGAGGGGCGCAGGGTTCGACGTATACGCAGTATTTT. Encoded protein: CCARGAQGSTYTQYF. The V gene is TRBV20-1, the J gene TRBJ2-3; TRBD1 or TRBD2 may be the D gene (5 bases each). CDR3 length: 15 residues. Germline CDR1 is DFQATT and CDR2 is SNEGSKA (reference sequence).

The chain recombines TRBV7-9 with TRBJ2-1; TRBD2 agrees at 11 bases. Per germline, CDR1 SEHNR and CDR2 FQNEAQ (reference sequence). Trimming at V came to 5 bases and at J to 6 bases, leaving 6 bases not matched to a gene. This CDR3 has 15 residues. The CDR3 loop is CASSRLAGIVNEQFF. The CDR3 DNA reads TGTGCCAGCAGCCGACTAGCGGGAATAGTCAATGAGCAGTTCTTC.

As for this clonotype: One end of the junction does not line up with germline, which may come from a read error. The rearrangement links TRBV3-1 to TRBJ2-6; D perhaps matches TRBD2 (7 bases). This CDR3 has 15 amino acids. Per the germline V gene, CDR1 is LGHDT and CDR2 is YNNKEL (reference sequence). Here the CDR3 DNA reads TGTGCCAGCACCCAAGCTGGTACAGGGAGGGACGTCCTGACTTTC. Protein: CASTQAGTGRDVLTF.

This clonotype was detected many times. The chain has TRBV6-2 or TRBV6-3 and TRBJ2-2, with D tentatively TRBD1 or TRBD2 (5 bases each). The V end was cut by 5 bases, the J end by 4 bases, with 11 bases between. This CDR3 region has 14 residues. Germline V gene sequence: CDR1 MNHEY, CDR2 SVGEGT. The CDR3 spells CASSPGTITGELFF. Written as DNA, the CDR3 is TGTGCCAGCAGTCCCGGGACCATCACCGGGGAGCTGTTTTTT.

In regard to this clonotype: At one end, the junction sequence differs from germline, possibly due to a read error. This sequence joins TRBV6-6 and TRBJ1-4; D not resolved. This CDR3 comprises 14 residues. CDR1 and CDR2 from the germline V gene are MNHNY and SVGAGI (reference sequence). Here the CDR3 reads CASSYIAGIEKLVF. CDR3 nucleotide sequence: TGTGCCAGCAGTTACATCGCGGGGATCGAAAAACTGGTTTTT.

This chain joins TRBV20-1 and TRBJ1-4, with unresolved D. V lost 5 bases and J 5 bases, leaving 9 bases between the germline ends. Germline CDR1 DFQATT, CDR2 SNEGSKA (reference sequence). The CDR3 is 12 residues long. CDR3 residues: CSAVIGNEKLFF. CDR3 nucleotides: TGCAGTGCTGTCATCGGAAATGAAAAACTGTTTTTT.

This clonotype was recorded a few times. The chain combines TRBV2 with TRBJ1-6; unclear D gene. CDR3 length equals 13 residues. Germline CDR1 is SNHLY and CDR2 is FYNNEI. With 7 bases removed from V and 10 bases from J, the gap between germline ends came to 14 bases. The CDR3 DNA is TGTGCCAGCAAGGATACCTTCCTGTCACCCCTCCACTTT. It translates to CASKDTFLSPLHF.

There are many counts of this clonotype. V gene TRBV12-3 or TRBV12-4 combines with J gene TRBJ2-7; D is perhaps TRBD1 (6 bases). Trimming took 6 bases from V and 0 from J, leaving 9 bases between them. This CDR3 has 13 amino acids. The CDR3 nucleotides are TGTGCCAGCAGCCAACAGGGCTCCTACGAGCAGTACTTC. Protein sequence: CASSQQGSYEQYF.

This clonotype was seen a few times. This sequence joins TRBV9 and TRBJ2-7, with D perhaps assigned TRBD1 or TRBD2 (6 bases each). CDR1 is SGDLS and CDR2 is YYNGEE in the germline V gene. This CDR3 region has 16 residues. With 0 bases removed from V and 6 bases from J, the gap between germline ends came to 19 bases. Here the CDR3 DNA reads TGTGCCAGCAGCGTAGTGGTCAGAGGCAGGGGAGGCGAGCAGTACTTC. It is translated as CASSVVVRGRGGEQYF.

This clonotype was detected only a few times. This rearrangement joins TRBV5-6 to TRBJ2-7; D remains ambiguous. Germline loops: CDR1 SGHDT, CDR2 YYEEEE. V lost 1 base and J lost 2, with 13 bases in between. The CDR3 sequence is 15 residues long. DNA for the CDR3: TGTGCCAGCAGCTTGTTTCTCTTGATGACCTACGAGCAGTACTTC. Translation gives CASSLFLLMTYEQYF.

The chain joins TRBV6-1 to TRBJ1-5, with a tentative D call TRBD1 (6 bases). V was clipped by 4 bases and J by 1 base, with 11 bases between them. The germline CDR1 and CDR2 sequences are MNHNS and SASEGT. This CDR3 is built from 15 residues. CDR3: CASSGPGASNQPQHF. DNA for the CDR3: TGTGCCAGCAGTGGTCCAGGGGCGAGCAATCAGCCCCAGCATTTT.

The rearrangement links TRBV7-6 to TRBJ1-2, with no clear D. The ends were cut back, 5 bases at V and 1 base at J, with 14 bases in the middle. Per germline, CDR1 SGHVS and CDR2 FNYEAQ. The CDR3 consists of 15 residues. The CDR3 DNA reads TGTGCCAGCAGCCACCCGGGGATGCGTAACTATGGCTACACCTTC. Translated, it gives CASSHPGMRNYGYTF.

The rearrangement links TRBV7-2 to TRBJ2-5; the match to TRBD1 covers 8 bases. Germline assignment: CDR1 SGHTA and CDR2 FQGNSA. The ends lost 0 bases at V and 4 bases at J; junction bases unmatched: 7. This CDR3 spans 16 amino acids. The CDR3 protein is CASSLAPGRGLETQYF. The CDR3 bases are TGTGCCAGCAGCTTAGCTCCGGGCAGGGGGCTAGAGACCCAGTACTTC.

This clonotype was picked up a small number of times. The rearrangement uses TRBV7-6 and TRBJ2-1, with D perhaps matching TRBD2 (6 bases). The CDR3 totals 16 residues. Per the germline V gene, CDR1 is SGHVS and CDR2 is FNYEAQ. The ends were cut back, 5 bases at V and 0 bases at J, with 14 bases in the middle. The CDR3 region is CASSPLRESSYNEQFF. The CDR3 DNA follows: TGTGCCAGCAGCCCTTTACGGGAGAGCTCCTACAATGAGCAGTTCTTC. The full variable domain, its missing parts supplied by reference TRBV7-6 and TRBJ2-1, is GAGVSQSPRYKVTKRGQDVALRCDPISGHVSLYWYRQALGQGPEFLTYFNYEAQQDKSGLPNDRFSAERPEGSISTLTIQRTEQRDSAMYRCASSPLRESSYNEQFFGPGTRLTVL.

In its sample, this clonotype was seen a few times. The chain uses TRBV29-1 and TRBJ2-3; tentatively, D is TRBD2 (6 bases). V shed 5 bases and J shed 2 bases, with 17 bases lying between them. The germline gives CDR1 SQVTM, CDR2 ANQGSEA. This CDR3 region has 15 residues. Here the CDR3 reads CSVPGGMSSTDTQYF. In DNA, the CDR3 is TGCAGCGTTCCTGGGGGGATGAGCTCCACAGATACGCAGTATTTT.

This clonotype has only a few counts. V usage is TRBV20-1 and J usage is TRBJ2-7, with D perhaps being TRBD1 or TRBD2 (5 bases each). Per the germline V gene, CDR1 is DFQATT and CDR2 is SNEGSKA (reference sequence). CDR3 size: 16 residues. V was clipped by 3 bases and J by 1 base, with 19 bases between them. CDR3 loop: CSARGSGTGKSYEQYF. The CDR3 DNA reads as TGCAGTGCTAGGGGTTCCGGGACCGGGAAGTCCTACGAGCAGTACTTC.

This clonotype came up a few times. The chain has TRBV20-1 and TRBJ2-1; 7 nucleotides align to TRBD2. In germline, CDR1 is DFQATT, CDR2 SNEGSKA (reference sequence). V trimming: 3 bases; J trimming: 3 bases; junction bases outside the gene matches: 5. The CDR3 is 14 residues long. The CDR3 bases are TGCAGTGCTAGTGCGGGGGTCCGCTACAATGAGCAGTTCTTC. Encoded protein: CSASAGVRYNEQFF.